This TCR beta chain was obtained from a study of radiotherapy plus CTLA-4 blockade in lung cancer. The overall study: Across the patients, objective responses occurred in approximately 18%, and disease control in about 29%. Study results and limitations: Radiotherapy with ipilimumab was followed by blood expansion of tumor-derived clones. Early blood T cell clone changes and increased post-radiation serum interferon-beta were reportedly the strongest response predictors.

A remark on this clone: Its target is unknown.

Germline V gene data show CDR1 as LNHNV and CDR2 as YYDKDF (reference sequence). V lost 1 base to trimming and J lost 8 bases, with 15 bases between them. The CDR3 runs to 15 residues. TCRdb's table, derived via immunoSEQ multiplex PCR, lists solely in-frame clones and lacks some. Of more than 95,000 clones listed, about four fifths are singletons. The rearrangement joins TRBV15 to TRBJ2-1, with D possibly matching TRBD1 (5 bases). The specimen comprised peripheral blood, sampled from a patient treated with radiotherapy plus ipilimumab. The TCR originated in a human donor with non-small cell lung cancer who had a partial response to radiotherapy plus ipilimumab. Some clones in this sample may be carry-over from other donors' samples. The CDR3 nucleotides are TGTGCCACCAGCAGAGTGGGCCAGGGTTTTTATGAGCAGTTCTTC. It codes for CATSRVGQGFYEQFF.